The 18 T cell receptor beta chains below come from one sample, sequenced in a study of regulatory T cells in long-lasting Graves disease. For TCR beta, libraries came from iRepertoire HTBI primers and Arm-PCR of CDR3 regions. Each CDR3 protein is one row after TCRdb ran MiXCR on the multiplex PCR reads. This sample yields fewer than 450,000 distinct CDR3 sequences, of which 20% to 25% are seen a single time; about a quarter belongs to the top ten. Time point specified: persistent/refractory GD, antithyroid drugs over 5 years with positive TRAb. PBMC-extracted RNA yielded the TCR library. The sequenced sample was peripheral blood mononuclear cells (PBMCs), obtained when the disease was refractory, from a patient treated with antithyroid drugs. Receptors originate from a female donor with Graves disease.

This clonotype turned up a few times. The rearrangement joins TRBV19 to TRBJ1-1; D gene unclear. The germline V gene has CDR1 LNHDA and CDR2 SQIVND (reference sequence). This CDR3 is 15 amino acids long. The V gene lost 1 base and the J gene lost 4 bases, with 13 bases spanning the gap. The CDR3 is CASSIVGGPSTEAFF. In DNA form, the CDR3 reads TGTGCCAGTAGTATAGTAGGAGGGCCCAGCACTGAAGCTTTCTTT.

This clonotype was picked up many times. The chain employs TRBV20-1 and TRBJ2-7; the match to TRBD1 covers 7 bases. The ends lost 7 bases at V and 4 bases at J; junction bases unmatched: 10. CDR3 length: 13 residues. Looked up from germline, CDR1 is DFQATT and CDR2 is SNEGSKA (reference sequence). The CDR3 nucleotides are TGCAGTGTCGGACAGGCAAGAGCGTACGAGCAGTACTTC. Amino acids: CSVGQARAYEQYF.

This rearrangement joins TRBV6-5 to TRBJ2-5; 11 bases are shared with TRBD1. This CDR3 region has 16 residues. Germline V lookup: CDR1 MNHEY, CDR2 SVGAGI. V shed 4 bases and J 4 bases; nucleotides not matched to a gene: 8. This CDR3 is CASSSLRTGGRETQYF. The DNA of the CDR3 is TGTGCCAGCAGTTCGCTGAGGACAGGGGGCCGAGAGACCCAGTACTTC.

This clonotype was observed once. The rearrangement links TRBV10-3 to TRBJ1-5, with D unclear. The germline V gene encodes CDR1 ENHRY and CDR2 SYGVKD. The CDR3 covers 15 residues. Trimming took off 3 bases at V and 2 bases at J, with 11 bases between the two ends. The CDR3 DNA reads TGTGCCATCAGTGAATCCCCCGGGGGCAATCAGCCCCAGCATTTT. This translates into CAISESPGGNQPQHF.

V and J are TRBV29-1 and TRBJ2-7, with 9 positions matching TRBD2. The CDR3 sequence is 14 residues long. Trimming removed 4 bases from V and 2 bases from J; junction bases left unmatched: 6. Germline V CDR1 and CDR2: SQVTM, ANQGSEA. The CDR3 DNA sequence: TGCAGCGTTGGAAAGACTAGCGGTGCCTACGAGCAGTACTTC. Protein: CSVGKTSGAYEQYF.

This clonotype was counted at least ten times. The chain joins TRBV12-3 or TRBV12-4 to TRBJ1-5; weak D call: TRBD1 (6 bases). Trimming took 5 bases from V and 4 from J, leaving 12 bases between them. The CDR3 is made up of 14 amino acids. The CDR3 nucleotides are TGTGCCAGCAGTCCCGACAGGCGTAATCAGCCCCAGCATTTT. Translation: CASSPDRRNQPQHF.

The chain joins TRBV11-2 to TRBJ2-7; D call uncertain. The germline V gene encodes CDR1 SGHAT and CDR2 FQNNGV. The V gene lost 5 bases and the J gene lost 2 bases, with 22 bases spanning the gap. The CDR3 spans 17 residues. The CDR3 here is CASSPIFFETTPYEQYF. CDR3 DNA: TGTGCCAGCAGCCCAATTTTTTTTGAAACTACCCCCTACGAGCAGTACTTC.

At least ten counts were recorded for this clonotype. The V and J genes are TRBV29-1 and TRBJ1-4; no definite D call. CDR1 and CDR2 (germline): SQVTM, ANQGSEA. The length of the CDR3 is 13 residues. The germline V and J ends were trimmed by 4 bases and 1 base, with 7 bases remaining between them. CDR3 nucleotides: TGCAGCGTTGCATACGGAACTAATGAAAAACTGTTTTTT. Translating gives CSVAYGTNEKLFF. Using reference TRBV29-1 and TRBJ1-4 for the parts outside the CDR3, the full variable domain is SAVISQKPSRDICQRGTSLTIQCQVDSQVTMMFWYRQQPGQSLTLIATANQGSEATYESGFVIDKFPISRPNLTFSTLTVSNMSPEDSSIYLCSVAYGTNEKLFFGSGTQLSVL.

This clonotype was recorded many times. This chain links TRBV28 with TRBJ2-5; D not certain. Germline loops: CDR1 MDHEN, CDR2 SYDVKM. The germline V and J ends were trimmed by 5 bases and 1 base, with 11 bases remaining between them. This CDR3 is built from 14 residues. The chain's CDR3 is CASSVGPGQETQYF. DNA of the CDR3: TGTGCCAGCAGTGTCGGGCCAGGCCAAGAGACCCAGTACTTC.

Ten or more counts support this clonotype. This rearrangement joins TRBV2 to TRBJ2-7, with 7 bases lining up with TRBD2. This CDR3 comprises 17 residues. Germline V lookup: CDR1 SNHLY, CDR2 FYNNEI. After removal of 6 bases from V and 2 bases from J, the junction contained 16 bases not matched to a gene. CDR3 protein: CASRREGHGDPTYEQYF. In DNA form, the CDR3 reads TGTGCCAGCAGGAGGGAGGGGCATGGGGATCCCACCTACGAGCAGTACTTC.

This clonotype was recorded at least ten times. CDR3 loop: CASSLPGYGYEQYF. Here the CDR3 DNA reads TGTGCCAGCAGTTTACCAGGGTATGGGTACGAGCAGTACTTC. This chain links TRBV28 with TRBJ2-7; D may be TRBD1 (5 bases). This CDR3 region has 14 residues. Germline V gene sequence: CDR1 MDHEN, CDR2 SYDVKM. Deletions cut 2 bases from V and 4 bases from J, with 12 bases between.

This chain uses TRBV6-1 with TRBJ2-2, with 8 bases fitting TRBD2. The CDR3 sequence is 15 residues long. The trim removed 0 bases at V and 7 bases at J, leaving 4 bases unmatched. Germline V gives CDR1 MNHNS, CDR2 SASEGT. CDR3 DNA: TGTGCCAGCAGTGAAGCGGGACTAGTTTACGGGGAGCTGTTTTTT. Its protein is CASSEAGLVYGELFF.

This clonotype was found a few times. The chain employs TRBV7-8 and TRBJ2-7; D is uncertain. Trimming cost V 5 bases and J 6 bases, with 11 bases left between them. Germline CDR1 SGHVS, CDR2 FQNEAQ. This CDR3 has 12 amino acids. The CDR3 nucleotides are TGTGCCAGCAGCCCCTCCCCAAGCGAGCAGTACTTC. It encodes CASSPSPSEQYF. Together with reference TRBV7-8 and TRBJ2-7, the CDR3 gives the full variable domain: GAGVSQSPRYKVAKRGQDVALRCDPISGHVSLFWYQQALGQGPEFLTYFQNEAQLDKSGLPSDRFFAERPEGSVSTLKIQRTQQEDSAVYLCASSPSPSEQYFGPGTRLTVT.

The J gene is TRBJ2-3, the V gene TRBV5-1; TRBD1 aligns across 10 bases. V lost 1 base to trimming and J lost 2 bases; unmatched junction nucleotides: 4. The CDR3 extends over 16 amino acids. Per the germline V gene, CDR1 is SGHRS and CDR2 is YFSETQ. CDR3 sequence: CASSLRQGADTDTQYF. The CDR3 coding sequence is TGCGCCAGCAGCTTGCGACAGGGGGCCGACACAGATACGCAGTATTTT.

This sequence joins TRBV7-6 and TRBJ2-7, with a possible D match to TRBD2 (6 bases). CDR3 length: 13 amino acids. V shed 1 base and J shed 7 bases, with 11 bases lying between them. Germline-derived CDR1 and CDR2 are SGHVS and FNYEAQ. This CDR3 is CASSLETSGEQYF. In nucleotides, the CDR3 is TGTGCCAGCAGCTTAGAGACTAGTGGGGAGCAGTACTTC.

The chain employs TRBV18 and TRBJ2-3; unclear D gene. The germline V gene encodes CDR1 KGHSH and CDR2 LQKENI. This CDR3 comprises 14 residues. Deletions cut 1 base from V and 2 bases from J, with 7 bases between. This CDR3 reads CASSPRKNTDTQYF. CDR3 DNA sequence: TGTGCCAGCTCACCACGGAAGAACACAGATACGCAGTATTTT. The complete variable domain, with remaining parts taken from reference TRBV18 and TRBJ2-3, reads NAGVMQNPRHLVRRRGQEARLRCSPMKGHSHVYWYRQLPEEGLKFMVYLQKENIIDESGMPKERFSAEFPKEGPSILRIQQVVRGDSAAYFCASSPRKNTDTQYFGPGTRLTVL.

The rearrangement joins TRBV5-1 to TRBJ1-1, with D possibly TRBD1 on 5 matching bases. V lost 10 bases, J lost 1 base, and 14 bases lay in between. The CDR3 contains 13 residues. Germline V lookup: CDR1 SGHRS, CDR2 YFSETQ. In DNA, the CDR3 is TGCGCCGTCAAGGAGGGGCCGAACACTGAAGCTTTCTTT. Its translation is CAVKEGPNTEAFF.

This clonotype showed up many times. V gene TRBV29-1 combines with J gene TRBJ2-7; 8 bases are a match to TRBD1. Germline CDR1 reads SQVTM; CDR2 reads ANQGSEA. The length of the CDR3 is 14 residues. Trimming cost V 3 bases and J 3 bases; bases outside gene matches: 7. The CDR3 loop reads CSVDGGTGLYEQYF. The CDR3 nucleotides read TGCAGCGTTGATGGGGGGACAGGACTCTACGAGCAGTACTTC.